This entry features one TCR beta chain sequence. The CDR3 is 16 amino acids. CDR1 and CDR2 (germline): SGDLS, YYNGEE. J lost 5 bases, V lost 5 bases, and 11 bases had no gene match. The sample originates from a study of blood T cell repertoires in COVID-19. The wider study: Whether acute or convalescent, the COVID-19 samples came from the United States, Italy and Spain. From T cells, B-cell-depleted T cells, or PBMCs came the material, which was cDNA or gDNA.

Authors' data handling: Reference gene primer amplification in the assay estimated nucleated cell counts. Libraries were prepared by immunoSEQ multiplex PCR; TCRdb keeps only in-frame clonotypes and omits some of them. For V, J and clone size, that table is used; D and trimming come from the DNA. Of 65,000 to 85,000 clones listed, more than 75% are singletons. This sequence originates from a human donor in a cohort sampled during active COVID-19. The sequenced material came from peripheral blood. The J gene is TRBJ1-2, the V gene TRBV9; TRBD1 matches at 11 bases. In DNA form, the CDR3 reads TGTGCCAGCAGTTCTTGGACAGGGGGCGTTGAATATGGCTACACCTTC. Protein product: CASSSWTGGVEYGYTF.